Listed below are T cell receptor beta chains from one sample, sequenced in a study of T cell repertoires in cytomegalovirus infection. TCRdb fed the reads into MiXCR, producing one record per CDR3 protein. The data hold some 270,000 distinct CDR3 sequences, with around 15% observed a single time. Sequenced input: CD8+ T cells from PBMCs. The receptors stem from a human donor in good health (CMV status not recorded). Some clones in this sample may be carry-over from other donors' samples. Each CDR3 is given with its conserved first and last residue. The D gene is left open where the match is weak. A clone size is listed for some rows: how often the clone was seen (once, few, many), or a class if it is expanded.

v_gene: TRBV3-1
abundance: few
d_gene: -
j_gene: TRBJ2-7
CDR3nt: TGTGCCAGCAGCAACGAAGAATCTGGGCTCGAGCAGTACTTC
CDR3aa: CASSNEESGLEQYF

v_gene: TRBV7-2
abundance: many
d_gene: -
j_gene: TRBJ2-5
CDR3nt: TGTGCCAGCAGCCCCCGCGAGGGGAGTCCTTTTGAGACCCAGTACTTC
CDR3aa: CASSPREGSPFETQYF

v_gene: TRBV20-1
abundance: few
d_gene: -
j_gene: TRBJ2-1
CDR3nt: TGCAGTGCTAGCGCGGACAGCCACAATGAGCAGTTCTTC
CDR3aa: CSASADSHNEQFF

v_gene: TRBV4-3
abundance: -
d_gene: -
j_gene: TRBJ1-4
CDR3nt: TGCGCCAGCAGCCAAGATGGGAGGGTGTTTTTT
CDR3aa: CASSQDGRVFF

v_gene: TRBV12-3/TRBV12-4
abundance: many
d_gene: -
j_gene: TRBJ2-3
CDR3nt: TGTGCCAGCAGTCGCGGCTTGACAGATACGCAGTATTTT
CDR3aa: CASSRGLTDTQYF

v_gene: TRBV12-5
abundance: -
d_gene: -
j_gene: TRBJ1-2
CDR3nt: TGTGCTAGTGGACACACGAACAAGATCCAGCTCTATGGCTACACCTTC
CDR3aa: CASGHTNKIQLYGYTF

v_gene: TRBV10-3
abundance: few
d_gene: -
j_gene: TRBJ2-5
CDR3nt: TGTGCCATCAGTGAGTCGGGGGGTTCGGAGACCCAGTACTTC
CDR3aa: CAISESGGSETQYF

v_gene: TRBV4-1
abundance: -
d_gene: -
j_gene: TRBJ2-3
CDR3nt: TGCGCCAGCAGCCAAGCCCGTAGCGAAAAATACACAGATACGCAGTATTTT
CDR3aa: CASSQARSEKYTDTQYF

v_gene: TRBV6-1
abundance: -
d_gene: TRBD1
j_gene: TRBJ1-1
CDR3nt: TGTGCCAGCAGTGAAGTTACCGGGACAGGGAACACTGAAGCTTTCTTT
CDR3aa: CASSEVTGTGNTEAFF

v_gene: TRBV7-9
abundance: few
d_gene: -
j_gene: TRBJ1-2
CDR3nt: TGTGCCAGCAGAGAAGGGGTATCTGACTACACCTTC
CDR3aa: CASREGVSDYTF

v_gene: TRBV7-8
abundance: -
d_gene: -
j_gene: TRBJ1-5
CDR3nt: TGTGCCAGCAGCCCTGTTAGGGGTCGCAATCAGCCCCAGCATTTT
CDR3aa: CASSPVRGRNQPQHF

v_gene: TRBV29-1
abundance: -
d_gene: -
j_gene: TRBJ1-2
CDR3nt: TGCAGCGTTGAAGGTCGGGATGGCTACACCTTC
CDR3aa: CSVEGRDGYTF

v_gene: TRBV4-3
abundance: -
d_gene: TRBD2
j_gene: TRBJ2-1
CDR3nt: TGCGCCAGCAGCCCTAGCGGGGGGGCTGTTTACAATGAGCAGTTCTTC
CDR3aa: CASSPSGGAVYNEQFF

v_gene: TRBV29-1
abundance: few
d_gene: -
j_gene: TRBJ1-2
CDR3nt: TGCAGCGTTGAAGCCAGGAACCGTGGCTACACCTTC
CDR3aa: CSVEARNRGYTF

v_gene: TRBV12-3/TRBV12-4
abundance: many
d_gene: -
j_gene: TRBJ2-1
CDR3nt: TGTGCCAGCACTCAGGGAAGGGGGCAGTTCTTC
CDR3aa: CASTQGRGQFF

v_gene: TRBV6-2/TRBV6-3
abundance: -
d_gene: TRBD1
j_gene: TRBJ2-7
CDR3nt: TGTGCCAGCAGTTGCGACAGGGAGTTCTACGAGCAGTACTTC
CDR3aa: CASSCDREFYEQYF

v_gene: TRBV27
abundance: many
d_gene: -
j_gene: TRBJ1-1
CDR3nt: TGTGCCAGCAGTCAAGGTCCCACTGAAGCTTTCTTT
CDR3aa: CASSQGPTEAFF

v_gene: TRBV28
abundance: -
d_gene: -
j_gene: TRBJ1-1
CDR3nt: TGTGCCAGCAATCCCGTGGCACCTATGAACACTGAAGCTTTCTTT
CDR3aa: CASNPVAPMNTEAFF

v_gene: TRBV20-1
abundance: few
d_gene: -
j_gene: TRBJ2-7
CDR3nt: TGCAGTGCTAGTAAACATATCGGGGCCACCTACGAGCAGTACTTC
CDR3aa: CSASKHIGATYEQYF

v_gene: TRBV7-2
abundance: many
d_gene: -
j_gene: TRBJ1-2
CDR3nt: TGTGCCAGCAGCCCTAAGACCTCTGGCTACACCTTC
CDR3aa: CASSPKTSGYTF

v_gene: TRBV14
abundance: -
d_gene: -
j_gene: TRBJ2-2
CDR3nt: TGTGCCAGCAGCCTTCAGGGGAGTTTCACCGGGGAGCTGTTTTTT
CDR3aa: CASSLQGSFTGELFF

v_gene: TRBV7-9
abundance: few
d_gene: -
j_gene: TRBJ1-1
CDR3nt: TGTGCCAGCAGCACCTGGTGGGGAGGAGAAGCTTTCTTT
CDR3aa: CASSTWWGGEAFF

v_gene: TRBV5-6
abundance: few
d_gene: -
j_gene: TRBJ1-2
CDR3nt: TGTGCCAGCAGCTTGGGTTCCGGAGGCTACACCTTC
CDR3aa: CASSLGSGGYTF

v_gene: TRBV29-1
abundance: -
d_gene: -
j_gene: TRBJ1-1
CDR3nt: TGCAGCGTTGAGACGGAAGAAGCTTTCTTT
CDR3aa: CSVETEEAFF

v_gene: TRBV5-6
abundance: few
d_gene: -
j_gene: TRBJ1-6
CDR3nt: TGTGCCAGCAGCTTGGTACGGGGGCCGTTGTATAATTCACCCCTCCACTTT
CDR3aa: CASSLVRGPLYNSPLHF

v_gene: TRBV20-1
abundance: few
d_gene: -
j_gene: TRBJ2-7
CDR3nt: TGCAGTGCTAGAGATGGGCGGACAGTAAACGAGCAGTACTTC
CDR3aa: CSARDGRTVNEQYF

v_gene: TRBV12-5
abundance: many
d_gene: -
j_gene: TRBJ1-1
CDR3nt: TGTGCTAGTGGTTTGGCAATAGGCAGGGAAGGGGAGAACACTGAAGCTTTCTTT
CDR3aa: CASGLAIGREGENTEAFF

v_gene: TRBV20-1
abundance: -
d_gene: TRBD2
j_gene: TRBJ2-5
CDR3nt: TGCAGTGCTAGAGATCTGCAGGGCGGGGGACCTCAAGAGACCCAGTACTTC
CDR3aa: CSARDLQGGGPQETQYF

v_gene: TRBV19
abundance: -
d_gene: -
j_gene: TRBJ2-4
CDR3nt: TGTGCCAGCTGGGGCGCGGACAAAAACATTCAGTACTTC
CDR3aa: CASWGADKNIQYF

v_gene: TRBV7-9
abundance: many
d_gene: -
j_gene: TRBJ1-2
CDR3nt: TGTGCCAGCAGGGATCAATTGGAGGAATCGGATGGCTACACCTTC
CDR3aa: CASRDQLEESDGYTF

v_gene: TRBV12-3/TRBV12-4
abundance: -
d_gene: -
j_gene: TRBJ2-2
CDR3nt: TGTGCCAGCAGTTTAAGGGGGAACCAGGGCCCCGGGGAGCTGTTTTTT
CDR3aa: CASSLRGNQGPGELFF

v_gene: TRBV11-2
abundance: many
d_gene: TRBD2
j_gene: TRBJ2-3
CDR3nt: TGTGCTGTAAGGCGCGGACTAGCGACAGATACGCAGTATTTT
CDR3aa: CAVRRGLATDTQYF

v_gene: TRBV6-2/TRBV6-3
abundance: many
d_gene: -
j_gene: TRBJ1-1
CDR3nt: TGTGCCAGCAGTTCTTGGACCGAGAACACTGAAGCTTTCTTT
CDR3aa: CASSSWTENTEAFF

v_gene: TRBV7-9
abundance: many
d_gene: TRBD1
j_gene: TRBJ1-1
CDR3nt: TGTGCCAGCAGCCCGCGACAGGGGCCGAACACTGAAGCTTTCTTT
CDR3aa: CASSPRQGPNTEAFF

v_gene: TRBV6-6
abundance: -
d_gene: TRBD2
j_gene: TRBJ2-5
CDR3nt: TGTGCCAGCAGGCAGACTAGCGGGGGGCAAGAGACCCAGTACTTC
CDR3aa: CASRQTSGGQETQYF

v_gene: TRBV7-6
abundance: many
d_gene: TRBD2
j_gene: TRBJ2-1
CDR3nt: TGTGCCAGCAGCCCCCGGGGGGGTAACAATGAGCAGTTCTTC
CDR3aa: CASSPRGGNNEQFF

v_gene: TRBV7-2
abundance: many
d_gene: TRBD1
j_gene: TRBJ2-7
CDR3nt: TGTGCCAGCAGCTTAGCCGGGACAGGGACCTACGAGCAGTACTTC
CDR3aa: CASSLAGTGTYEQYF

v_gene: TRBV4-2
abundance: many
d_gene: TRBD1
j_gene: TRBJ2-3
CDR3nt: TGTGCCAGCAGCCCGAGGGACAGAAGCACAGATACGCAGTATTTT
CDR3aa: CASSPRDRSTDTQYF

v_gene: TRBV11-2
abundance: many
d_gene: -
j_gene: TRBJ1-6
CDR3nt: TGTGCCAGCAGTTCAACGGAAATCTATAATTCACCCCTCCACTTT
CDR3aa: CASSSTEIYNSPLHF

v_gene: TRBV28
abundance: few
d_gene: TRBD2
j_gene: TRBJ2-1
CDR3nt: TGTGCCAGCAGTTCCCCCGGGACTAACAATGAGCAGTTCTTC
CDR3aa: CASSSPGTNNEQFF

v_gene: TRBV6-5
abundance: few
d_gene: -
j_gene: TRBJ1-1
CDR3nt: TGTGCCAGCAAGGGGTCGGAGAACACTGAAGCTTTCTTT
CDR3aa: CASKGSENTEAFF

v_gene: TRBV10-3
abundance: -
d_gene: TRBD1
j_gene: TRBJ2-5
CDR3nt: TGTGCCATCAGTGAAAGGGGACAGAGTCAAGAGACCCAGTACTTC
CDR3aa: CAISERGQSQETQYF

v_gene: TRBV6-6
abundance: once
d_gene: TRBD1
j_gene: TRBJ1-5
CDR3nt: TGTGCCAGCAGTTACGGGACAGGGACGAATCAGCCCCAGCATTTT
CDR3aa: CASSYGTGTNQPQHF

v_gene: TRBV14
abundance: -
d_gene: -
j_gene: TRBJ2-3
CDR3nt: TGTGCCAGCAGCCAAGGCGAGGGCACAGATACGCAGTATTTT
CDR3aa: CASSQGEGTDTQYF

v_gene: TRBV28
abundance: many
d_gene: TRBD1
j_gene: TRBJ2-7
CDR3nt: TGTGCCAGCAGTTCCCACCCGGGACAGAGCTCCTACGAGCAGTACTTC
CDR3aa: CASSSHPGQSSYEQYF

v_gene: TRBV29-1
abundance: few
d_gene: -
j_gene: TRBJ1-2
CDR3nt: TGCAGCGCCCTGACAACGGACTTTAACTATGGCTACACCTTC
CDR3aa: CSALTTDFNYGYTF

v_gene: TRBV20-1
abundance: few
d_gene: -
j_gene: TRBJ2-7
CDR3nt: TGCAGTGCTAGAGGGGAGGGGGACCCACAATATGAGCAGTACTTC
CDR3aa: CSARGEGDPQYEQYF

v_gene: TRBV6-1
abundance: -
d_gene: -
j_gene: TRBJ1-2
CDR3nt: TGTGCCAGCAGCCCCCTAAGGGCAGGGTATGGCTACACCTTC
CDR3aa: CASSPLRAGYGYTF

v_gene: TRBV7-8
abundance: -
d_gene: -
j_gene: TRBJ1-6
CDR3nt: TGTGCCAGCAGCTTAGAGTCTGGAGTCAATTCTCACCACCACTTT
CDR3aa: CASSLESGVNSHHHF